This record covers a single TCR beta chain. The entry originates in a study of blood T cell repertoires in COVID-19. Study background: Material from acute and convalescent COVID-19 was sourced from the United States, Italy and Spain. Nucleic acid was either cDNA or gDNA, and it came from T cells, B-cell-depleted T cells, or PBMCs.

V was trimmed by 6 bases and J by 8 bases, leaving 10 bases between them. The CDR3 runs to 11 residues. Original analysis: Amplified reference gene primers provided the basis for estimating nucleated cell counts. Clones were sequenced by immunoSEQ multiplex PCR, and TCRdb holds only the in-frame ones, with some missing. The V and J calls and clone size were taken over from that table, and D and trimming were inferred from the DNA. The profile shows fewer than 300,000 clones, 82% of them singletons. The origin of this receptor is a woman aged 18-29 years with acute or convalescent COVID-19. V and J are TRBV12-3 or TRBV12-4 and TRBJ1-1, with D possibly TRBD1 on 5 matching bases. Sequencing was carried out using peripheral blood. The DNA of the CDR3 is TGTGCCAGCAGATGGGCAGGGGAAGCTTTCTTT. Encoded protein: CASRWAGEAFF.